This TCR beta chain derives from a study of tumor-infiltrating lymphocytes in primary liver carcinoma. The overall study: Men as well as women, aged 30 to 69 years, made up the patients.

Unsorted whole blood served as the source of blood RNA, and germline DNA was extracted as well. The CDR3 is made up of 16 amino acids. Germline V gene sequence: CDR1 SGHAT, CDR2 FQNNGV. On this clonotype itself: Relative to the germline gene, one junction end is altered; a read error may explain this.

Researchers generated TCR beta cDNA from about 450 ng of total RNA, relying on a constant-region primer. For TCR beta, libraries were produced by three nested multiplex PCR rounds using slightly modified ARM-PCR. With TRBV1-TRBV30 forward primers and a C-beta reverse primer, the first two PCR rounds were run for approximately 10 cycles each. TCRdb analysed the multiplex PCR reads with MiXCR anew, one entry per CDR3 protein. The table lists roughly 330,000 distinct CDR3 sequences, roughly 61% of them singletons. The sample consisted of peripheral blood. V and J are TRBV11-2 and TRBJ2-1; D gene ambiguous. The TCR sequence derives from a man in his forties with primary liver carcinoma and hepatitis B virus infection. CDR3: CASSLSYSTSYNEQFF. The CDR3 bases are TGTGCCAGCAGCTTAAGCTATTCCACTTCCTATAATGAGCAGTTCTTC.